The 10 T cell receptor beta chains listed next were all sequenced from one sample in a study of T cell responses to AZD1222 COVID-19 vaccine. Sequencing used immunoSEQ multiplex PCR; TCRdb keeps in-frame clones, though not all of them. The table records about 210,000 clones, roughly 92% of them present only once. The material sequenced was peripheral blood, taken on day 0 of AZD1222 vaccination. The receptors shown here come from an adult in good health.

J is TRBJ1-1 and V is TRBV14, with 8 bases lining up with TRBD1. There are 17 residues in the CDR3. Germline V gives CDR1 SGHDN, CDR2 FVKESK. V trimming: 5 bases; J trimming: 0 bases; junction bases outside the gene matches: 11. CDR3 protein: CASSDWTGTFMNTEAFF. CDR3 DNA sequence: TGTGCCAGCAGCGATTGGACAGGGACCTTTATGAACACTGAAGCTTTCTTT.

The chain recombines TRBV7-9 with TRBJ1-2; unclear D gene. Germline loops: CDR1 SEHNR, CDR2 FQNEAQ (reference sequence). Trimming removed 1 base from V and 0 bases from J, with 3 bases in between. This CDR3 contains 13 residues. CDR3 sequence (DNA): TGTGCCAGCAGCTTAGAGGCTAACTATGGCTACACCTTC. It specifies CASSLEANYGYTF. Using reference TRBV7-9 and TRBJ1-2 for the parts outside the CDR3, the full variable domain is DTGVSQNPRHKITKRGQNVTFRCDPISEHNRLYWYRQTLGQGPEFLTYFQNEAQLEKSRLLSDRFSAERPKGSFSTLEIQRTEQGDSAMYLCASSLEANYGYTFGSGTRLTVV.

The gene calls are TRBV28 and TRBJ2-7; tentatively, D is TRBD1 or TRBD2 (5 bases each). The CDR3 has 13 residues. V was cut by 6 bases and J by 0 bases, with 9 bases left in between. The germline V gene has CDR1 MDHEN and CDR2 SYDVKM. CDR3 coding DNA: TGTGCCAGCAGGGGGGACGGCTCCTACGAGCAGTACTTC. As protein: CASRGDGSYEQYF.

This clone was detected ten times or more. The chain joins TRBV5-6 to TRBJ1-2; maybe TRBD1 (5 bases). The V and J ends lost 1 base and 0 bases respectively, with 13 bases between them. From germline, CDR1 is SGHDT and CDR2 YYEEEE. This CDR3 has 16 amino acids. DNA for the CDR3: TGTGCCAGCAGCTTGTGGGGCAGGCCCTCTAACTATGGCTACACCTTC. Translated, it gives CASSLWGRPSNYGYTF.

The chain couples TRBV7-9 to TRBJ2-5; D unclear. This CDR3 spans 11 amino acids. Deletions cut 5 bases from V and 1 base from J, with 2 bases between. Germline values: CDR1 SEHNR, CDR2 FQNEAQ (reference sequence). CDR3 sequence: CASSLQETQYF. Here the CDR3 DNA reads TGTGCCAGCAGCCTCCAAGAGACCCAGTACTTC. The full variable domain, in which reference TRBV7-9 and TRBJ2-5 provide the parts outside the CDR3, is DTGVSQNPRHKITKRGQNVTFRCDPISEHNRLYWYRQTLGQGPEFLTYFQNEAQLEKSRLLSDRFSAERPKGSFSTLEIQRTEQGDSAMYLCASSLQETQYFGPGTRLLVL.

This clone was counted once. The V call is TRBV27, the J call TRBJ1-1, with D perhaps TRBD1 (6 bases). Germline V gene sequence: CDR1 MNHEY, CDR2 SMNVEV (reference sequence). The CDR3 length is 14 residues. V lost 3 bases and J lost 8, with 16 bases in between. The CDR3 nucleotides read TGTGCCAGCAGTTTTACAGAGGGGGATGAGGAAGCTTTCTTT. Translation: CASSFTEGDEEAFF.

This sequence joins TRBV4-1 and TRBJ1-1; 7 bases fit TRBD1. V trimming: 4 bases; J trimming: 5 bases; junction bases outside the gene matches: 16. Germline V gene sequence: CDR1 MGHRA, CDR2 YSYEKL. The length of the CDR3 is 17 residues. The CDR3 spells CASSLAPGEGGRTEAFF. CDR3 DNA: TGCGCCAGCAGCCTGGCCCCCGGAGAAGGGGGCCGGACTGAAGCTTTCTTT.

The chain couples TRBV5-4 to TRBJ2-2, with TRBD2 identical over 7 bases. The trim removed 1 base at V and 0 bases at J, leaving 0 bases unmatched. From germline, CDR1 is SGHNT and CDR2 YYREEE (reference sequence). CDR3 size: 15 residues. The CDR3 nucleotides are TGTGCCAGCAGCTTGAGCGGGGCGAACACCGGGGAGCTGTTTTTT. It yields the protein CASSLSGANTGELFF.

The J gene is TRBJ2-5, the V gene TRBV5-1; D possibly matches TRBD1 or TRBD2 (5 bases each). Between the trimmed V and J ends, which lost 0 bases and 3 bases, there was a span of 6 bases. The CDR3 spans 13 residues. Germline CDR1 is SGHRS and CDR2 is YFSETQ. The DNA of the CDR3 is TGCGCCAGCAGCTTGGTGGGGGAAGAGACCCAGTACTTC. Its protein product is CASSLVGEETQYF.

This clone has just one count. This chain's CDR3 is CASSRRTGIGPRRSNQPQHF. The CDR3 nucleotides are TGTGCCAGCAGCCGACGTACAGGGATAGGGCCGCGTAGGAGCAATCAGCCCCAGCATTTT. The J gene is TRBJ1-5, the V gene TRBV11-3; possibly TRBD1 for D (6 bases). With 5 bases removed from V and 1 base from J, the gap between germline ends came to 27 bases. CDR3 length: 20 residues. Germline V CDR1 and CDR2: SGHNT, YENEEA.